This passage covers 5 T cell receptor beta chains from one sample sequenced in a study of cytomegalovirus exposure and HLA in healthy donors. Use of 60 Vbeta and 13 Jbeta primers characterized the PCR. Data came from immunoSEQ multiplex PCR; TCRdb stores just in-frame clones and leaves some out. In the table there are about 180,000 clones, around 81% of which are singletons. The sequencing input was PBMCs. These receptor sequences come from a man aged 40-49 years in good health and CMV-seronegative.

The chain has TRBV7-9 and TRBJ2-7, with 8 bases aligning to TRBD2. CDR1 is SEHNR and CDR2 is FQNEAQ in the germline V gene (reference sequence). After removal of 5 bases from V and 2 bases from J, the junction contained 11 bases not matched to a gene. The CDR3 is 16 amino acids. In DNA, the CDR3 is TGTGCCAGCAGCCAGACGGGGGGGCTTCATACCTACGAGCAGTACTTC. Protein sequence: CASSQTGGLHTYEQYF. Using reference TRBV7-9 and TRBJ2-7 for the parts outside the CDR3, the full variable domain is DTGVSQNPRHKITKRGQNVTFRCDPISEHNRLYWYRQTLGQGPEFLTYFQNEAQLEKSRLLSDRFSAERPKGSFSTLEIQRTEQGDSAMYLCASSQTGGLHTYEQYFGPGTRLTVT.

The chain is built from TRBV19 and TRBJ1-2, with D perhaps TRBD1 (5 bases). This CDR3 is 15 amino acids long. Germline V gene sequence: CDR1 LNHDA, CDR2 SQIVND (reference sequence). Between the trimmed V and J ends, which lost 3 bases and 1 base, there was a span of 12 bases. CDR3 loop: CASSIIPGLNYGYTF. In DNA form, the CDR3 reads TGTGCCAGTAGTATTATACCAGGGCTTAACTATGGCTACACCTTC.

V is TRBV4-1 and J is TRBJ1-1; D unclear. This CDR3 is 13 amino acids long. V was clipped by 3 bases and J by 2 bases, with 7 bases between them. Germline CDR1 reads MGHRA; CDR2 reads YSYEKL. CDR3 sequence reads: CASSQKPNTEAFF. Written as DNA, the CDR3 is TGCGCCAGCAGCCAGAAGCCCAACACTGAAGCTTTCTTT.

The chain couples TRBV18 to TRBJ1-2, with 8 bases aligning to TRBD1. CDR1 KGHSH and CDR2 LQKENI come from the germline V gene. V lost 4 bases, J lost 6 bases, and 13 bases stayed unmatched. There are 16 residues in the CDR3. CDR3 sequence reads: CASSQTYGQGIDGYTF. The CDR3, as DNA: TGTGCCAGCTCACAAACCTACGGACAGGGAATAGATGGCTACACCTTC.

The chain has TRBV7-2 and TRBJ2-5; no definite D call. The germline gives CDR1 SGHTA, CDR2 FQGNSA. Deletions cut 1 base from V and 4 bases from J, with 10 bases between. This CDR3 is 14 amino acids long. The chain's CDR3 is CASSLGAIGETQYF. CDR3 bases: TGTGCCAGCAGCTTAGGGGCAATAGGAGAGACCCAGTACTTC.